This passage covers 29 T cell receptor beta chains from one sample sequenced in a study of molecular identifiers for immune sequencing clone quantification. TCRdb re-called the PCR reads through MiXCR, storing one row per CDR3 protein. This sample yields over 35,000 distinct CDR3 sequences, of which approximately 25% are seen a single time; around 1% belongs to the top ten. Sequencing used naive CD8+ T cells from blood, with Jurkat cell RNA spiked in. Specified subset: FACS-sorted CD8+CD4-CCR7+CD45RA+ naive T cells. Source of these receptors: a human donor in good health. Some libraries in this study had Jurkat cell RNA spiked in.

This sequence joins TRBV12-3 or TRBV12-4 and TRBJ1-6; D uncertain. Trimming stripped 2 bases from V and 0 bases from J, with 5 bases between. The CDR3 is 15 amino acids. The CDR3 DNA reads TGTGCCAGCAGTTTATTTAGCTCCTATAATTCACCCCTCCACTTT. It encodes CASSLFSSYNSPLHF.

This clonotype showed up just a few times. V and J are TRBV27 and TRBJ1-5; TRBD1 agrees at 9 bases. Germline V gives CDR1 MNHEY, CDR2 SMNVEV (reference sequence). The V segment lost 10 bases and the J segment 1 base; nucleotides outside the gene matches: 5. The CDR3 contains 14 residues. The CDR3 region has the DNA TGTGCCATAACCGGGACAGGGAGCAATCAGCCCCAGCATTTT. Residues: CAITGTGSNQPQHF.

This clonotype occurred many times. V gene TRBV29-1 combines with J gene TRBJ2-7, with D hard to call. This CDR3 region has 13 residues. Between the trimmed V and J ends, which lost 4 bases and 2 bases, there was a span of 12 bases. Germline-derived CDR1 and CDR2 are SQVTM and ANQGSEA. In nucleotides, the CDR3 is TGCAGCGTTGTAGGCGTCGGAGCCTACGAGCAGTACTTC. Translated: CSVVGVGAYEQYF.

With respect to this clonotype: This may stem from a read error, because a much larger clone lies one nucleotide away. The chain recombines TRBV19 with TRBJ2-7; maybe TRBD2 (6 bases). This CDR3 spans 15 amino acids. V was cut by 3 bases and J by 5 bases, with 17 bases left in between. Germline assignment: CDR1 LNHDA and CDR2 SQIVND (reference sequence). CDR3 coding DNA: TGTGCCAGTAGTATCGGGTCAGGACTACGCCACGAGCAGTACTTC. This encodes CASSIGSGLRHEQYF.

Of note for this clonotype: A much larger clone lies one base from this, so it may be a read error. V gene TRBV4-3 combines with J gene TRBJ2-7; 7 bases agree with TRBD1. The germline gives CDR1 LGHNA, CDR2 YSLEER. Germline trimming cut 3 bases from V and 1 base from J; bases unmatched to any gene: 18. The length of the CDR3 is 19 residues. The CDR3 spells CASSHGRRPKGQISYEQYF. The CDR3, as DNA: TGCGCCAGCAGCCACGGCCGCCGGCCGAAGGGACAGATATCCTACGAGCAGTACTTC.

This clonotype has only a few counts. This may arise from a read error, as a much more abundant clone is one base away. This chain links TRBV10-3 with TRBJ2-5, with D uncertain. Trimming pared 6 bases from V and 1 base from J, leaving 15 bases between. The length of the CDR3 is 15 residues. Per germline, CDR1 ENHRY and CDR2 SYGVKD. CDR3 sequence: CAISTLLSPQETQYF. Written as DNA, the CDR3 is TGTGCCATCAGCACCCTTTTGTCCCCCCAAGAGACCCAGTACTTC.

At least ten counts were recorded for this clonotype. The chain carries TRBV6-2 or TRBV6-3 and TRBJ1-1, with no clear D. CDR1 and CDR2 (germline): MNHEY, SVGEGT. The V end lost 6 bases, the J end lost 5 bases, and 19 bases lay between the germline ends. The CDR3 totals 15 residues. CDR3 sequence (DNA): TGTGCCAGCAGCGCCTGGTTGGTTTCGGGGACTGAAGCTTTCTTT. Residues: CASSAWLVSGTEAFF.

This clonotype was picked up a small number of times. A read error is possible here, since a much larger clone lies one base away. This rearrangement joins TRBV14 to TRBJ2-1; D is undetermined. The CDR3 has 12 amino acids. Per germline, CDR1 SGHDN and CDR2 FVKESK. CDR3 sequence (DNA): TGTGCCAGCAGCCTCGGCCACAATGAGCAGCTCTTC. It translates to CASSLGHNEQLF.

This rearrangement joins TRBV5-5 to TRBJ2-7, with D possibly TRBD2 on 5 matching bases. V was shortened by 4 bases and J by 2 bases, with 13 bases between the two germline ends. This CDR3 is built from 14 residues. Germline V CDR1 and CDR2: SGHKS, YYEKEE (reference sequence). CDR3 region: CASSEGVGPYEQYF. CDR3 DNA sequence: TGTGCCAGCAGCGAGGGAGTTGGTCCCTACGAGCAGTACTTC.

This chain connects TRBV4-3 to TRBJ1-5, with D hard to call. Germline V gene data show CDR1 as LGHNA and CDR2 as YSLEER. This CDR3 comprises 15 residues. The V end was cut by 0 bases, the J end by 7 bases, with 13 bases between. CDR3 nucleotide sequence: TGCGCCAGCAGCCAAGATCTGGGGTTGGGGCAGCCCCAGCATTTT. This translates into CASSQDLGLGQPQHF.

This clonotype has a count of ten or more. This chain uses TRBV5-1 with TRBJ1-5; D possibly corresponds to TRBD1 (5 bases). This CDR3 contains 14 residues. The V end was cut by 4 bases, the J end by 3 bases, with 11 bases between. Looked up from germline, CDR1 is SGHRS and CDR2 is YFSETQ. CDR3 residues: CASSPDNLNQPQHF. The CDR3 coding sequence is TGCGCCAGCAGCCCGGACAACCTCAATCAGCCCCAGCATTTT.

This clonotype has a handful of counts. This sequence joins TRBV27 and TRBJ2-7; 8 bases fit TRBD1. The CDR3 covers 15 residues. In germline, CDR1 is MNHEY, CDR2 SMNVEV (reference sequence). Trimming at V came to 6 bases and at J to 2 bases, leaving 9 bases not matched to a gene. CDR3 coding DNA: TGTGCCAGCAGATATCAGGGGGCGCCGACCTACGAGCAGTACTTC. Translated: CASRYQGAPTYEQYF.

This clonotype was detected many times. The chain links TRBV20-1 to TRBJ2-3; TRBD2 matches at 8 bases. The CDR3 is 17 amino acids. The V segment lost 0 bases and the J segment 3 bases; nucleotides outside the gene matches: 11. CDR1 and CDR2 from the germline V gene are DFQATT and SNEGSKA (reference sequence). CDR3 DNA: TGCAGTGCTAGAGATCCAGACGGGGGGGCCGAGACAGATACGCAGTATTTT. It yields the protein CSARDPDGGAETDTQYF.

This clonotype was seen at least ten times. The V and J genes are TRBV5-4 and TRBJ2-2; D gene unclear. CDR3 length: 11 amino acids. Per germline, CDR1 SGHNT and CDR2 YYREEE (reference sequence). V was clipped by 4 bases and J by 6 bases, with 4 bases between them. CDR3 in amino acids: CASSLAGELFF. CDR3 coding DNA: TGTGCCAGCAGCCTGGCCGGGGAGCTGTTTTTT.

The table lists this clonotype with many counts. The V gene is TRBV13, the J gene TRBJ2-7; no clear D gene. CDR1 is PRHDT, CDR2 FYEKMQ, per germline (reference sequence). V was shortened by 1 base and J by 2 bases, with 9 bases between the two germline ends. The length of the CDR3 is 14 residues. CDR3 bases: TGTGCCAGCAGCTTAGCCCAGGTACCCTACGAGCAGTACTTC. This encodes CASSLAQVPYEQYF.

By proportion, this clonotype is medium-sized (0.01 to 0.1%). This chain links TRBV30 with TRBJ2-7, with 7 positions matching TRBD2. CDR3 length: 14 amino acids. The junction had 9 bases not matched to a gene; V was cut back by 6 bases and J by 1 base. The germline V gene has CDR1 GTSNPN and CDR2 SVGIG (reference sequence). The CDR3 DNA reads TGTGCCTGTTGCGGGGCGGGAGATTCCTACGAGCAGTACTTC. This encodes CACCGAGDSYEQYF.

The chain combines TRBV4-3 with TRBJ2-5; no clear D gene. This CDR3 has 19 residues. CDR1 and CDR2 (germline): LGHNA, YSLEER. Trimming stripped 4 bases from V and 9 bases from J, with 33 bases between. The CDR3 sequence is CASSRTLFQPPDNRMAQYF. CDR3 nucleotide sequence: TGCGCCAGCAGCCGAACCCTTTTTCAGCCGCCAGACAACCGTATGGCCCAGTACTTC.

As concerns this clonotype: The junction does not match germline at one end; this may be a read error. This rearrangement joins TRBV27 to TRBJ1-4, with D possibly TRBD1 on 6 matching bases. The CDR3 sequence is 14 residues long. Germline V CDR1 and CDR2: MNHEY, SMNVEV (reference sequence). This CDR3 reads CARSFRGANEKLFF. In DNA, the CDR3 is TGTGCCCGCAGCTTCAGGGGCGCTAATGAAAAACTGTTTTTT.

This clonotype was recorded many times. V usage is TRBV25-1 and J usage is TRBJ2-1; no definite D call. Trimming stripped 2 bases from V and 9 bases from J, with 5 bases between. The CDR3 runs 11 residues. From germline, CDR1 is MGHDK and CDR2 SYGVNS. CDR3: CASSERVEQFF. DNA for the CDR3: TGTGCCAGCAGTGAACGGGTTGAGCAGTTCTTC.

There are a few counts of this clonotype. DNA for the CDR3: TGTGCCAGCAGTCCAGGACGGGGGTCGGCCTACGAGCAGTACTTC. Translating gives CASSPGRGSAYEQYF. The V and J genes are TRBV12-3 or TRBV12-4 and TRBJ2-7; weak D call: TRBD2 (6 bases). CDR3 length equals 15 residues. V lost 5 bases and J 2 bases, leaving 16 bases between the germline ends.

This clonotype occurred a few times. The chain has TRBV4-3 and TRBJ1-1; 7 bases map to TRBD1. V lost 2 bases, J lost 8 bases, and 8 bases stayed unmatched. The CDR3 extends over 14 amino acids. The germline V gene encodes CDR1 LGHNA and CDR2 YSLEER. CDR3 coding DNA: TGCGCCAGCAGCCAAATGGGACAGACCAAAGAAGCTTTCTTT. As protein: CASSQMGQTKEAFF.

For this clonotype: A much larger clone lies one base from this, so it may be a read error. J is TRBJ1-5 and V is TRBV19; TRBD1 might be the D (6 bases). CDR1 is LNHDA, CDR2 SQIVND, per germline (reference sequence). This CDR3 has 13 amino acids. CDR3: CATTPRDGQPPHF. CDR3 bases: TGTGCCACCACTCCCAGGGATGGACAGCCCCCGCATTTT.

The chain combines TRBV19 with TRBJ1-5, with D maybe TRBD1 (5 bases). CDR3 length: 14 amino acids. Germline assignment: CDR1 LNHDA and CDR2 SQIVND (reference sequence). Trimming left V 6 bases short and J 2 bases short, with 11 bases between. In nucleotides, the CDR3 is TGTGCCAGTAGCCTAGGGGAGGGCAATCAGCCCCAGCATTTT. As protein: CASSLGEGNQPQHF.

In regard to this clonotype: A single base separates this from a much larger clone, so it may be a read error. V is TRBV12-5 and J is TRBJ2-5; D not certain. The CDR3 runs 13 residues. Germline loops: CDR1 LGHNT, CDR2 FRNRAP. V lost 9 bases, J lost 1 base, and 12 bases lay in between. The CDR3 loop reads CASQKGLQETQYF. The CDR3 DNA reads as TGTGCTAGCCAAAAGGGTCTCCAAGAGACCCAGTACTTC.

This clonotype showed up many times. The chain uses TRBV4-1 and TRBJ2-1; 10 bases are shared with TRBD2. CDR1 and CDR2 (germline): MGHRA, YSYEKL. The CDR3 is 14 residues long. With V trimmed by 0 bases and J by 13 bases, 6 bases remained unmatched. The CDR3 DNA reads TGCGCCAGCAGCCAAGAGTGGGCTAGCGGGGGTCAGTTCTTC. It translates to CASSQEWASGGQFF.

This clonotype was picked up many times. Mismatch with germline at one junction end may stem from a read error. V usage is TRBV7-9 and J usage is TRBJ2-7, with D uncertain. Germline assignment: CDR1 SEHNR and CDR2 FQNEAQ (reference sequence). The CDR3 consists of 11 residues. The CDR3 is CASSYPGLEAF. Here the CDR3 DNA reads TGTGCCAGCAGCTATCCGGGTCTTGAAGCCTTC.

This clonotype has at least ten counts. V and J are TRBV27 and TRBJ2-7; D not certain. The CDR3 length is 14 residues. Germline CDR1 reads MNHEY; CDR2 reads SMNVEV (reference sequence). The V gene lost 0 bases and the J gene lost 0 bases, with 6 bases spanning the gap. The CDR3 DNA reads as TGTGCCAGCAGTTTATCGACGGCCTCCTACGAGCAGTACTTC. Its translation is CASSLSTASYEQYF.

This clonotype was detected many times. The chain joins TRBV30 to TRBJ2-1; TRBD1 matches at 9 bases. The V gene's germline CDR1 is GTSNPN and CDR2 SVGIG (reference sequence). V trimming: 7 bases; J trimming: 7 bases; junction bases outside the gene matches: 11. This CDR3 has 14 amino acids. The CDR3 loop is CASALGQGTNEQFF. CDR3 sequence (DNA): TGTGCCTCGGCTCTGGGACAGGGTACGAATGAGCAGTTCTTC.

This clonotype was observed at least ten times. The rearrangement links TRBV28 to TRBJ2-7; 7 nucleotides align to TRBD2. CDR1 and CDR2 from the germline V gene are MDHEN and SYDVKM. Trimming at V came to 5 bases and at J to 2 bases, leaving 9 bases not matched to a gene. This CDR3 spans 15 amino acids. In DNA, the CDR3 is TGTGCCAGCAGTCCCGGGGGGAGATATCCCTACGAGCAGTACTTC. Translated: CASSPGGRYPYEQYF.